These 25 T cell receptor beta chains share one sample of origin, sequenced in a study of T cells after yellow fever vaccination. MiXCR, applied by TCRdb to the 5' RACE reads, yields one record per CDR3 protein. The table has roughly 120,000 distinct CDR3 sequences, 7.5% to 9.5% seen once. The material was CD8+ T cells sorted from PBMCs, obtained 45 days after the yellow fever booster vaccination. These TCRs come from a man aged 30-40 years who received the YFV17D yellow fever vaccine.

This clonotype was recorded many times. V usage is TRBV15 and J usage is TRBJ2-5, with TRBD1 as a possible D gene (7 bases). Germline lookup yields CDR1 LNHNV and CDR2 YYDKDF (reference sequence). CDR3 size: 17 residues. V lost 3 bases, J lost 4 bases, and 21 bases lay in between. The CDR3 coding sequence is TGTGCCACCAGCAGGGGGGGTCGGCTGAGGACAGGAGAGACCCAGTACTTC. This translates into CATSRGGRLRTGETQYF.

This clonotype was picked up a small number of times. This chain connects TRBV5-1 to TRBJ2-5; 11 positions match TRBD2. CDR3 length equals 19 residues. Germline V gene sequence: CDR1 SGHRS, CDR2 YFSETQ. V gave up 1 base and J gave up 3 bases; unmatched junction bases: 14. The CDR3, as DNA: TGCGCCAGCAGCTTGTTGGGGATCCTGGGGACTAGCGGTAAAGAGACCCAGTACTTC. Residues: CASSLLGILGTSGKETQYF.

This clonotype was seen repeatedly, ten times or more. J is TRBJ2-1 and V is TRBV9; D call uncertain. Trimming took off 6 bases at V and 7 bases at J, with 11 bases between the two ends. The CDR3 runs to 12 residues. Germline V CDR1 and CDR2: SGDLS, YYNGEE. CDR3 DNA sequence: TGTGCCAGCACCGGCGGCGCGAATGAGCAGTTCTTC. This gives the protein CASTGGANEQFF.

This clonotype has at least ten counts. The chain has TRBV5-1 and TRBJ2-3, with TRBD2 as a possible D gene (5 bases). This CDR3 has 17 amino acids. Germline V CDR1 and CDR2: SGHRS, YFSETQ. V was pared by 4 bases and J by 2 bases, with 20 bases between. CDR3 loop: CASSTVLGTAVTDTQYF. The CDR3 DNA sequence: TGCGCCAGCAGCACGGTACTAGGTACGGCCGTCACAGATACGCAGTATTTT.

This clonotype was recorded many times. The V call is TRBV4-2, the J call TRBJ2-7, with D tentatively TRBD2 (5 bases). Germline V gene lookup returns CDR1 LGHNA and CDR2 YNFKEQ. The CDR3 extends over 14 amino acids. Trimming took 1 base from V and 2 from J, leaving 9 bases between them. CDR3 amino acids: CASSQARRPYEQYF. CDR3 DNA: TGTGCCAGCAGCCAAGCGCGGAGGCCCTACGAGCAGTACTTC.

The rearrangement joins TRBV5-1 to TRBJ2-1; 11 nucleotides agree with TRBD1. Unmatched junction bases numbered 4, after V lost 2 bases and J lost 6 bases. This CDR3 comprises 15 residues. In germline, CDR1 is SGHRS, CDR2 YFSETQ. The CDR3 DNA reads as TGCGCCAGCAGCTTACCGGGACAGGGGGTCAATGAGCAGTTCTTC. Residues: CASSLPGQGVNEQFF.

Points on this clonotype: This clone may be a read error of a much larger clone one base away. The CDR3 reads CASSQGLIGQKAGGPWDEQLF. CDR3 coding DNA: TGCGCCAGCAGTCAAGGATTAATAGGACAGAAAGCGGGAGGGCCTTGGGATGAGCAGCTCTTC. The chain links TRBV23-1 to TRBJ2-1, with 10 bases identical to TRBD2. TRBV23-1 is given ORF status, its function remaining uncertain. The CDR3 totals 21 residues.

There are many counts of this clonotype. The genes are TRBV5-1 and TRBJ2-1; D not certain. This CDR3 is 11 amino acids long. Germline assignment: CDR1 SGHRS and CDR2 YFSETQ. The ends were cut back, 0 bases at V and 9 bases at J, with 4 bases in the middle. The CDR3 region has the DNA TGCGCCAGCAGCTTGGGGAGTGAGCAGTTCTTC. This translates into CASSLGSEQFF.

This clonotype was seen many times. This rearrangement joins TRBV20-1 to TRBJ2-5; 10 bases map to TRBD1. The CDR3 is 13 residues long. V dropped 6 bases and J dropped 4; count of bases not matched to a gene: 5. Germline V gives CDR1 DFQATT, CDR2 SNEGSKA (reference sequence). The DNA for the CDR3 is TGCAGTGCGCCAGGACAGGGGGGAGAGACCCAGTACTTC. Amino acid sequence: CSAPGQGGETQYF.

Many counts were recorded for this clonotype. V usage is TRBV11-2 and J usage is TRBJ2-5, with 7 nucleotides matching TRBD2. V shed 7 bases and J 4 bases; nucleotides not matched to a gene: 12. Germline assignment: CDR1 SGHAT and CDR2 FQNNGV. The CDR3 has 15 amino acids. The CDR3 coding sequence is TGTGCCAGCACGAATCCGTGGGAGGGCCCAGAGACCCAGTACTTC. It specifies CASTNPWEGPETQYF.

In this sample, this clonotype turned up many times. This chain connects TRBV7-6 to TRBJ1-1, with TRBD1 matching 7 bases. The CDR3 length is 13 residues. Unmatched junction bases numbered 3, after V lost 0 bases and J lost 8 bases. Germline V gene data show CDR1 as SGHVS and CDR2 as FNYEAQ. CDR3 residues: CASSLATGAEAFF. The CDR3 DNA reads as TGTGCCAGCAGCTTAGCAACAGGGGCCGAAGCTTTCTTT.

This clonotype was seen many times. This chain uses TRBV7-9 with TRBJ2-1; D is unclear. CDR3 size: 13 residues. V dropped 6 bases and J dropped 5 bases, with 11 bases sitting between them. Germline lookup yields CDR1 SEHNR and CDR2 FQNEAQ (reference sequence). The CDR3 nucleotides read TGTGCCAGCAGACCTCTAGACCACAATGAGCAGTTCTTC. It translates to CASRPLDHNEQFF.

This clonotype was counted at least ten times. This chain connects TRBV4-3 to TRBJ2-1; D gene uncertain. The V end was cut by 0 bases, the J end by 6 bases, with 15 bases between. This CDR3 comprises 16 residues. Germline V gene data show CDR1 as LGHNA and CDR2 as YSLEER. CDR3 DNA: TGCGCCAGCAGCCAAGATCTTGTCGTGCCTGTCAATGAGCAGTTCTTC. Its translation is CASSQDLVVPVNEQFF.

This clonotype was recorded at least ten times. V gene TRBV10-3 combines with J gene TRBJ2-7; the D is unclear. Germline assignment: CDR1 ENHRY and CDR2 SYGVKD. The CDR3 extends over 12 amino acids. Trimming stripped 10 bases from V and 3 bases from J, with 13 bases between. CDR3 amino acids: CANGPVSYEQYF. The CDR3 bases are TGTGCCAACGGACCGGTGAGCTACGAGCAGTACTTC.

This clonotype has ten or more counts. The chain is built from TRBV7-6 and TRBJ2-1; 8 nucleotides agree with TRBD2. CDR1 SGHVS and CDR2 FNYEAQ come from the germline V gene. The V segment lost 4 bases and the J segment 1 base; nucleotides outside the gene matches: 6. The CDR3 covers 16 residues. The CDR3 loop reads CASSSPGLGSYNEQFF. CDR3 sequence (DNA): TGTGCCAGCAGCTCCCCGGGACTAGGTTCCTACAATGAGCAGTTCTTC.

There are a few counts of this clonotype. J is TRBJ2-5 and V is TRBV15, with 10 bases that match TRBD2. CDR3 length: 16 residues. Germline CDR1 and CDR2: LNHNV and YYDKDF (reference sequence). V dropped 0 bases and J dropped 4; count of bases not matched to a gene: 5. In DNA form, the CDR3 reads TGTGCCACCAGCAGAGAACTAGCGGGGACTGGAGAGACCCAGTACTTC. Encoded protein: CATSRELAGTGETQYF.

This clonotype came up a few times. V is TRBV28 and J is TRBJ2-3; maybe TRBD2 (6 bases). Trimming left V 3 bases short and J 1 base short, with 17 bases between. This CDR3 contains 17 residues. Germline lookup yields CDR1 MDHEN and CDR2 SYDVKM. In nucleotides, the CDR3 is TGTGCCAGCAGTTTTGTTCGGGTAGCGGAGGGCACAGATACGCAGTATTTT. It yields the protein CASSFVRVAEGTDTQYF.

There are many counts of this clonotype. The genes are TRBV10-3 and TRBJ2-1; TRBD2 agrees at 9 bases. This CDR3 contains 14 residues. Germline lookup yields CDR1 ENHRY and CDR2 SYGVKD. J gave up 8 bases and V 2 bases, and 4 bases lay outside the gene matches. The CDR3 is CAISEMVAGDEQFF. CDR3 DNA: TGTGCCATCAGTGAGATGGTAGCGGGAGATGAGCAGTTCTTC.

This clonotype came up many times. The chain has TRBV9 and TRBJ2-1; 8 bases match TRBD2. J gave up 7 bases and V 5 bases, and 5 bases lay outside the gene matches. The germline CDR1 and CDR2 sequences are SGDLS and YYNGEE. This CDR3 comprises 13 residues. For the CDR3, the DNA is TGTGCCAGCAGTGGGGCTAGCGGGAATGAGCAGTTCTTC. It translates to CASSGASGNEQFF.

Many counts were recorded for this clonotype. The chain is built from TRBV7-6 and TRBJ2-3; D unresolved. Trimming took off 5 bases at V and 0 bases at J, with 12 bases between the two ends. This CDR3 contains 15 residues. CDR1 and CDR2 from the germline V gene are SGHVS and FNYEAQ. CDR3 sequence (DNA): TGTGCCAGCAGCCCCGCTGCTTTTAGCACAGATACGCAGTATTTT. It specifies CASSPAAFSTDTQYF.

At least ten counts were recorded for this clonotype. The chain couples TRBV4-3 to TRBJ2-1; 7 bases are a match to TRBD2. The CDR3 spans 19 residues. Germline lookup yields CDR1 LGHNA and CDR2 YSLEER. J was trimmed by 8 bases and V by 2 bases; bases with no gene match: 21. The chain's CDR3 is CASSQLPLLYGGSLDEQFF. CDR3 in DNA: TGCGCCAGCAGCCAACTCCCTCTCCTGTACGGCGGGAGTTTGGATGAGCAGTTCTTC.

This clonotype was seen at least ten times. This sequence joins TRBV27 and TRBJ2-2; 7 positions match TRBD2. Trimming took 5 bases from V and 5 from J; bases not matched to a gene: 11. Per the germline V gene, CDR1 is MNHEY and CDR2 is SMNVEV (reference sequence). This CDR3 region has 16 residues. As DNA, the CDR3 is TGTGCCAGCAGTCCCCTTCCGGGAGGTGGGACCGGGGAGCTGTTTTTT. Translating it yields CASSPLPGGGTGELFF.

This chain connects TRBV5-5 to TRBJ2-7, with 9 bases aligning to TRBD2. V was clipped by 4 bases and J by 4 bases; unmatched bases: 9. Germline CDR1 is SGHKS and CDR2 is YYEKEE (reference sequence). CDR3 length: 15 residues. The CDR3 DNA is TGTGCCAGCAGCCAAGGGACTAGCTGGGGGTACGAGCAGTACTTC. This sequence encodes CASSQGTSWGYEQYF.

This clonotype was detected ten times or more. The chain carries TRBV24-1 and TRBJ2-3, with D perhaps TRBD1 or TRBD2 (6 bases each). Germline assignment: CDR1 KGHDR and CDR2 SFDVKD. The CDR3 has 15 amino acids. Trimming took off 9 bases at V and 0 bases at J, with 15 bases between the two ends. CDR3 sequence (DNA): TGTGCCACCGGTTTAGGGGGGAAAAGCACAGATACGCAGTATTTT. It codes for CATGLGGKSTDTQYF.

The gene calls are TRBV6-2 or TRBV6-3 and TRBJ2-1; D may be TRBD1 (5 bases). Trimming shortened V by 8 bases and J by 3 bases, and 11 bases separated the two germline ends. Germline V gene data show CDR1 as MNHEY and CDR2 as SVGEGT. The CDR3 runs to 13 residues. CDR3 coding DNA: TGTGCCAGCTATTCCGACAGCTACAATGAGCAGTTCTTC. It translates to CASYSDSYNEQFF.